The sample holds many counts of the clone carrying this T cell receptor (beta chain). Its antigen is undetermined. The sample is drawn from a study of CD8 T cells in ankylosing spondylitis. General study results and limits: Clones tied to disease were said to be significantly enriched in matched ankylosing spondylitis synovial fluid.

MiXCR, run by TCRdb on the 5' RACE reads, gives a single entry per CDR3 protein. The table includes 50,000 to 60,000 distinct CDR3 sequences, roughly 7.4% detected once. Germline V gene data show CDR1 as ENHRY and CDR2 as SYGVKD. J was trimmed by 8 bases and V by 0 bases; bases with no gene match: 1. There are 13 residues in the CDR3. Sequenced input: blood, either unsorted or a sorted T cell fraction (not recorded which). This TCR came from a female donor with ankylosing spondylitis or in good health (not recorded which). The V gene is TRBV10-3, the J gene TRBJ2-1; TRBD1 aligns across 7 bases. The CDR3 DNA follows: TGTGCCATCAGTGAGTCAGGGGGCGATGAGCAGTTCTTC. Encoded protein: CAISESGGDEQFF.